Reported below is one TCR beta chain. Its antigen remains unknown. Assay used: immunoSEQ multiplex PCR; TCRdb lists only in-frame clones, some missing. This sample has around 130,000 clones, with around 89% found just once. The source of the sample is a study of T cells in localized non-small cell lung cancer. The study, taken as a whole, reports: Appearing in adjacent lung were a median roughly 60 of the top 100 tumor clones.

The CDR3 is made up of 15 amino acids. CDR1 is MDHEN and CDR2 is SYDVKM in the germline V gene. V gave up 7 bases and J gave up 2 bases, with 15 bases separating them. This sample comprised peripheral blood, obtained before any cancer treatment. This sequence joins TRBV28 and TRBJ1-3, with D tentatively TRBD1 (6 bases). This receptor was identified in a female donor aged 60 or older with stage I lung adenocarcinoma. The CDR3 is CASTNRVSPGNTIYF. The CDR3 nucleotides are TGTGCCAGCACCAACAGGGTTTCCCCTGGAAACACCATATATTTT.